The 20 T cell receptor beta chains below come from one sample, sequenced in a study of T cells after somatic rescue of genetic block. Measured with immunoSEQ multiplex PCR; TCRdb has only the in-frame clones, and not every one. The sample records roughly 92,000 clones, just under 90% being singletons. The material sequenced was peripheral blood mononuclear cells (PBMCs). All receptors come from a woman between 18 and 29 years old.

V and J are TRBV5-5 and TRBJ2-7, with 9 bases that match TRBD2. The CDR3 is 17 residues long. The V and J ends lost 4 bases and 2 bases, in that order; junction bases with no gene match: 13. The germline V gene encodes CDR1 SGHKS and CDR2 YYEKEE (reference sequence). The CDR3 protein is CASSDPVLAGLPYEQYF. CDR3 nucleotides: TGTGCCAGCAGCGACCCTGTACTAGCGGGCTTACCCTACGAGCAGTACTTC. Variable domain in full (rest from reference TRBV5-5 and TRBJ2-7): DAGVTQSPTHLIKTRGQQVTLRCSPISGHKSVSWYQQVLGQGPQFIFQYYEKEERGRGNFPDRFSARQFPNYSSELNVNALLLGDSALYLCASSDPVLAGLPYEQYFGPGTRLTVT.

The V call is TRBV10-2, the J call TRBJ1-2; D perhaps matches TRBD1 (5 bases). With 6 bases removed from V and 3 bases from J, the gap between germline ends came to 17 bases. This CDR3 comprises 15 residues. Germline V gene sequence: CDR1 WSHSY, CDR2 SAAADI. The CDR3 loop is CASRGTGARDYGYTF. Here the CDR3 DNA reads TGCGCCAGCAGGGGGACTGGGGCGAGGGACTATGGCTACACCTTC.

This clone came up once. The rearrangement uses TRBV11-3 and TRBJ2-2; D perhaps matches TRBD2 (5 bases). Germline CDR1 and CDR2: SGHNT and YENEEA. Trimming took 2 bases from V and 6 from J, leaving 13 bases between them. This CDR3 region has 15 residues. CDR3: CASSLSGMVPGELFF. In DNA, the CDR3 is TGTGCCAGCAGCTTATCGGGGATGGTTCCCGGGGAGCTGTTTTTT.

The chain links TRBV10-1 to TRBJ1-2, with a weak D call TRBD1 (5 bases). The CDR3 totals 12 residues. CDR1 and CDR2 (germline): WNHNN, SYGVQD (reference sequence). Trimming removed 5 bases at V and 7 bases at J, with 11 bases between. The DNA of the CDR3 is TGCGCCAGCAGTTCGGTAAGGGGTGGCTACACCTTC. Amino acids: CASSSVRGGYTF.

The rearrangement joins TRBV27 to TRBJ2-7; D gene ambiguous. Germline V CDR1 and CDR2: MNHEY, SMNVEV (reference sequence). V lost 4 bases, J lost 2 bases, and 9 bases lay in between. The CDR3 is 13 residues long. The CDR3 DNA reads TGTGCCAGCAGTTCTAGGGTAACCTACGAGCAGTACTTC. Translating it yields CASSSRVTYEQYF.

The V and J genes are TRBV5-1 and TRBJ2-1; D not resolved. Germline assignment: CDR1 SGHRS and CDR2 YFSETQ. Trimming shortened V by 4 bases and J by 10 bases, and 18 bases separated the two germline ends. The CDR3 is 14 residues long. CDR3 sequence reads: CASSPPRSTEEQFF. The CDR3 coding sequence is TGCGCCAGCAGCCCACCCCGATCAACAGAAGAGCAGTTCTTC.

DNA for the CDR3: TGCGCCAGCAGCTTGGAGCTGGAGGACGAGCAGTACTTC. Amino acids: CASSLELEDEQYF. This chain links TRBV5-1 with TRBJ2-7, with D possibly TRBD2 on 5 matching bases. Germline-derived CDR1 and CDR2 are SGHRS and YFSETQ. V shed 0 bases and J shed 5 bases, with 9 bases lying between them. CDR3 length: 13 amino acids.

By proportion, this clone is medium-sized. This same CDR3 is encoded by further DNA sequences in the sample. This chain connects TRBV6-1 to TRBJ1-4; 8 nucleotides line up with TRBD1. Germline trimming cut 1 base from V and 7 bases from J; bases unmatched to any gene: 2. The CDR3 sequence is 14 residues long. Per the germline V gene, CDR1 is MNHNS and CDR2 is SASEGT. CDR3 protein: CASSEGQGFEKLFF. The DNA for the CDR3 is TGTGCCAGCAGTGAAGGACAGGGGTTTGAAAAACTGTTTTTT.

The count of this clone is one. The gene calls are TRBV6-1 and TRBJ1-6; possible D gene TRBD1, 5 bases. Trimming removed 2 bases from V and 11 bases from J, with 7 bases in between. From germline, CDR1 is MNHNS and CDR2 SASEGT. The CDR3 covers 12 residues. CDR3 amino acids: CASSEQGTPLHF. The CDR3 nucleotides are TGTGCCAGCAGTGAACAGGGAACACCCCTCCACTTT.

This chain links TRBV5-1 with TRBJ2-1; possibly TRBD1 for D (6 bases). The CDR3 runs 14 residues. V was clipped by 4 bases and J by 0 bases, with 8 bases between them. Germline lookup yields CDR1 SGHRS and CDR2 YFSETQ. The CDR3 region has the DNA TGCGCCAGCAGCGTGGACAGCTCCTACAATGAGCAGTTCTTC. Translating gives CASSVDSSYNEQFF.

The sample holds one count of this clone. The V and J genes are TRBV6-5 and TRBJ2-2; 9 bases match TRBD2. There are 14 residues in the CDR3. Looked up from germline, CDR1 is MNHEY and CDR2 is SVGAGI. The junction had 10 bases not matched to a gene; V was cut back by 2 bases and J by 15 bases. CDR3 sequence (DNA): TGTGCCAGCAGTTACGGGGCGGGAGGGTTCCCAGTGTTTTTT. Translated: CASSYGAGGFPVFF.

Turning to this clone: A read error may account for a junction end that differs from germline. This chain links TRBV30 with TRBJ1-2; TRBD1 is a possible D gene (5 bases). CDR1 is GTSNPN and CDR2 is SVGIG in the germline V gene (reference sequence). CDR3 length equals 13 residues. CDR3 amino acids: CAWSVLDIYGCTF. CDR3 DNA: TGTGCCTGGAGTGTACTGGACATATATGGCTGCACCTTC.

This sequence joins TRBV18 and TRBJ2-6; no clear D gene. The CDR3 has 15 residues. In germline, CDR1 is KGHSH, CDR2 LQKENI. The germline V and J ends were trimmed by 3 bases and 0 bases, with 6 bases remaining between them. CDR3 nucleotide sequence: TGTGCCAGCTCACCGATCACCTCTGGGGCCAACGTCCTGACTTTC. This codes for CASSPITSGANVLTF. Full variable domain (rest looked up from reference TRBV18 and TRBJ2-6): NAGVMQNPRHLVRRRGQEARLRCSPMKGHSHVYWYRQLPEEGLKFMVYLQKENIIDESGMPKERFSAEFPKEGPSILRIQQVVRGDSAAYFCASSPITSGANVLTFGAGSRLTVL.

This clone was counted a few times. The chain links TRBV20-1 to TRBJ2-7; D remains unclear. Germline CDR1 and CDR2: DFQATT and SNEGSKA (reference sequence). The CDR3 consists of 10 residues. The V gene lost 3 bases and the J gene lost 3 bases, with 3 bases spanning the gap. The chain's CDR3 is CSARDYEQYF. The CDR3 DNA is TGCAGTGCTAGGGACTACGAGCAGTACTTC.

The chain couples TRBV11-3 to TRBJ2-1; 9 nucleotides line up with TRBD2. J gave up 0 bases and V 10 bases, and 10 bases lay outside the gene matches. Germline loops: CDR1 SGHNT, CDR2 YENEEA. CDR3 length: 16 residues. The CDR3 DNA sequence: TGTGCCATTACCCTGGCGGGAGGGGGCTCCTACAATGAGCAGTTCTTC. It yields the protein CAITLAGGGSYNEQFF.

The V gene is TRBV27, the J gene TRBJ1-1; D gene unclear. In germline, CDR1 is MNHEY, CDR2 SMNVEV (reference sequence). CDR3 length: 13 residues. The V end lost 8 bases, the J end lost 1 base, and 11 bases lay between the germline ends. CDR3 protein: CASRRAGNTEAFF. Written as DNA, the CDR3 is TGTGCCAGCCGCCGGGCAGGGAACACTGAAGCTTTCTTT.

The chain recombines TRBV28 with TRBJ2-7; 8 bases match TRBD1. J lost 3 bases, V lost 6 bases, and 10 bases had no gene match. This CDR3 is built from 15 residues. Germline V CDR1 and CDR2: MDHEN, SYDVKM. The CDR3 nucleotides read TGTGCCAGCAGGGCCTCAGGGGGCGCCTTCTACGAGCAGTACTTC. This codes for CASRASGGAFYEQYF.

This sequence joins TRBV10-3 and TRBJ2-5; D possibly uses TRBD1 or TRBD2 (5 bases each). The J call is doubtful: the DNA matches TRBJ2-7 better. The V gene's germline CDR1 is ENHRY and CDR2 SYGVKD. This CDR3 comprises 11 residues. The CDR3 here is CAISGGYEQYF. CDR3 sequence (DNA): TGTGCCATCAGTGGGGGGTACGAGCAGTACTTC.

The chain links TRBV9 to TRBJ1-1, with unresolved D. Between the trimmed V and J ends, which lost 0 bases and 0 bases, there was a span of 12 bases. The length of the CDR3 is 16 residues. Germline values: CDR1 SGDLS, CDR2 YYNGEE. CDR3 sequence reads: CASSVGRGIMNTEAFF. DNA for the CDR3: TGTGCCAGCAGCGTAGGTAGAGGAATCATGAACACTGAAGCTTTCTTT.

This clone occurred once. This chain connects TRBV7-9 to TRBJ1-1; the D is unclear. Germline CDR1 and CDR2: SEHNR and FQNEAQ (reference sequence). This CDR3 is 14 amino acids long. The V end lost 3 bases, the J end lost 7 bases, and 15 bases lay between the germline ends. The CDR3 reads CASSFYEASDEAFF. The CDR3 region has the DNA TGTGCCAGCAGCTTTTACGAGGCCAGCGATGAAGCTTTCTTT.